This T cell receptor (beta chain) came from a study of beta chain features in type 1 diabetes. At the level of the study: Across the samples, approximately 98,000,000 sorted cells were examined in total. The study's findings and limits: Cells carrying high TCR expression could end up over-represented when cDNA is sequenced. More deletions and fewer insertions at VDJ junctions were found in patients with type 1 diabetes.

This clone was seen only a few times. Its antigen is still unknown. The ends lost 5 bases at V and 2 bases at J; junction bases unmatched: 4. Germline V gene sequence: CDR1 SGHVS, CDR2 FQNEAQ. This CDR3 contains 14 residues. Of the isolated RNA, all was reverse transcribed, and so the sequenced material was expressed TCRB transcripts. The study sequenced naive, central memory and regulatory T cell samples to an average of about 3.57 million reads. Here immunoSEQ multiplex PCR was the method, and the copy in TCRdb shows in-frame clones only, minus some. Of hundreds of thousands of clones listed, over 9.5% are singletons.

Sequenced: naive CD4+ T cells from blood. The clonotype comes from a young woman in good health. V and J are TRBV7-8 and TRBJ1-2; 8 nucleotides line up with TRBD1. CDR3 loop: CASSPRQGNYGYTF. CDR3 DNA: TGTGCCAGCAGCCCAAGACAGGGGAACTATGGCTACACCTTC.